The source of this TCR beta chain is a study of cytomegalovirus exposure and HLA in healthy donors. General observations from the study: Several of the most significant clusters were apparently associated with common viral pathogens in a later analysis.

The primer mix had 60 Vbeta and 13 Jbeta primers. The method was immunoSEQ multiplex PCR; TCRdb's version includes in-frame clones alone and lacks a portion of them. This sample contains about 53,000 clones. This CDR3 has 13 residues. The germline CDR1 and CDR2 sequences are MDHEN and SYDVKM. Deletions cut 6 bases from V and 0 bases from J, with 6 bases between. In regard to this clone: Its specificity is not known.

The sample taken for sequencing was PBMCs. The receptor comes from a man between 18 and 29 years old in good health and CMV-seropositive. The genes are TRBV28 and TRBJ1-3; D is unresolved. The CDR3 bases are TGTGCCAGCAGGTTCTCCTCTGGAAACACCATATATTTT. It is translated as CASRFSSGNTIYF.